The T cell receptor (beta chain) described here comes from a study of CD8+ T cells in alopecia areata. Described treatment: oral pan-JAK inhibitor, 5-10 mg twice daily. Extraction of RNA preceded its reverse transcription into cDNA, which served as the sequencing template. Here immunoSEQ multiplex PCR was the method, and the copy in TCRdb shows in-frame clones only, minus some. The sample has 95,000 to 100,000 clones; 60% are singletons. The CDR3 loop spans 14 amino acids. The V gene's germline CDR1 is SGHDT and CDR2 YYEEEE. V was trimmed by 5 bases and J by 8 bases, leaving 17 bases between them. Specimen: CD8+ T cells sorted from blood, collected at approximately week 56, from a patient treated with tofacitinib. V gene TRBV5-6 combines with J gene TRBJ2-1; D perhaps matches TRBD2 (5 bases). This receptor was obtained from a human donor with alopecia areata. The CDR3 region is CASSLGSGIHEQFF. CDR3 nucleotides: TGTGCCAGCAGTCTAGGCTCGGGAATCCATGAGCAGTTCTTC.